The sequence of this T cell receptor (beta chain) was determined in a study of cytomegalovirus exposure and HLA in healthy donors. Study overall: Among 150 million to 200 million T cells, an earlier analysis found around 100 million unique TCR beta sequences.

Trimming stripped 0 bases from V and 5 bases from J, with 19 bases between. CDR3 size: 18 residues. Vbeta (60) and Jbeta (13) primers were used in the PCR. Data came from immunoSEQ multiplex PCR; TCRdb stores just in-frame clones and leaves some out. This sample carries about 140,000 clones, 82% of them seen once, and the ten largest clones take around 8.8%. The chain is built from TRBV23-1 and TRBJ2-2; maybe TRBD1 (6 bases). TRBV23-1 counts as an open reading frame of uncertain function. Sequences were obtained from PBMCs. The TCR was taken from a woman in her sixties in good health and CMV-seropositive. The CDR3 DNA reads as TGCGCCAGCAGTCAATCACACGGGTGCCCCCAGGGGACCGGGGAGCTGTTTTTT. This encodes CASSQSHGCPQGTGELFF.